This T cell receptor (beta chain) was identified during a study of cytomegalovirus exposure and HLA in healthy donors (dated by TCRdb to about 2017). For the wider study: In an earlier analysis of approximately 640 of the donors, 276 Gb of sequence data and about 110 million unique TCR beta sequences from some 170 million T cells were reported. Roughly 300 gigabases of sequencing data and roughly 90 million unique TCR sequences were included in an early release covering around 650 HLA-typed donors. The genetic ancestry cluster associated with self-reported Caucasian donors included 80% to 90% of the 300 to 400 genotyped donors. The aim of the study was to test whether cataloging public T cell receptors could identify signatures of past pathogen exposure. The T cell repertoires of around 730 subjects were profiled by immunosequencing and related to cytomegalovirus serostatus. Along with the approximately 700-subject first cohort, a separate validation cohort of over a hundred different subjects was used. To predict cytomegalovirus infection status, the study brought together high-throughput TCR immunosequencing, statistical association of individual TCRs with disease status, and machine learning. A later analysis re-examined previously published TCR beta repertoires from 600 to 700 donors and added high-resolution HLA genotyping to investigate patterns of TCR occurrence. In the later analysis, no new phenotypic data were used to find candidate immune exposures; instead, reliance was placed on TCR beta sequences and their occurrence across donors. An earlier analysis of several hundred of the donors used high-throughput TCR beta sequencing to judge whether each TCR beta V gene segment behaved as functional or pseudogenic. Alongside the repertoire data, information on donor age, sex, ethnicity and CMV serostatus was compiled. A later genetic analysis took genome-wide SNP genotypes for about three fifths of the 666 donors and used that subset as a discovery cohort. Every discovery cohort repertoire had been produced on one sequencing platform. HLA typing included class I and class II loci at four-digit resolution. Typing coverage differed by locus: A, B, C, DRB1 and DQB1 were typed in roughly 629-640 donors, DQA1 in around 500, DPA1 in some 610, and DPB1 in approximately 450. About 5 DR-DQ haplotypes were handled as single units for association and clustering, since linkage in the cohort was strong. On average, about 240,000 unique TCR beta nucleotide sequences were sequenced per donor among about 400 genotyped donors of the cohort, with roughly 19% of those sequences being non-productive.

Receptor amplification or capture employed the immunoSEQ multiplex PCR assay. A mixture of 60 forward primers for TCR Vbeta segments and 13 reverse primers for TCR Jbeta segments was used in the multiplex PCR. The CDR3 region of rearranged TCR beta genes was amplified from genomic DNA with a multiplex PCR assay. The Illumina HiSeq System was used to sequence the amplified TCR beta libraries as 87-base-pair reads. Under the source paper's analysis protocol: A later analysis tallied 80 million to 95 million unique TCR beta chains across the 660 or so repertoires, and some 12 million of those chains were shared by two or more donors. Raw reads were error-corrected and collapsed into unique sequences by a nearest-neighbor algorithm in which closely related sequences were merged to remove PCR and sequencing errors. CDR3 sequences were aligned to IMGT reference sequences to assign V, D and J gene segments. Each retained sequence needed at least a six-nucleotide match to both a V gene segment and a J gene segment. A rearrangement counted as productive if the CDR3 had no stop codons and remained in frame with V and J, and every other rearrangement counted as non-productive. Following IMGT convention, CDR3 was defined as the stretch from the second conserved V-encoded cysteine to the conserved J-encoded phenylalanine. Sequences without an unambiguous match to a single V gene segment were excluded from the earlier analysis of a few hundred of the donors. In an earlier analysis of approximately 550 of the donors, V segments were called functional above 56.7% productive rearrangements and were called segregating when the between-donor standard deviation exceeded 5%. To diagnose cytomegalovirus status from the catalog of TCR beta chain sequences, a statistical classification framework was built. In a later analysis, TCR nucleotide sequences were compared against IMGT/GENE-DB human TR gene sequences so that V and J genes could be assigned. In a later analysis, CDR3 sequences and most-parsimonious VDJ recombination scenarios were assigned using the TCRdist pipeline. In a later analysis, every TCR beta chain was defined by the combination of its CDR3 amino acid sequence and its V-gene family, and reads without a unique V-gene family were dropped. In a later analysis, 550 to 650 highly shared, low-generation-probability nucleotide sequences were removed to address suspected cross-contamination and a sequencing artifact. For each public chain, a later analysis derived a clonal expansion index from normalized ranks of inferred template counts within each repertoire. In a later analysis, generation probabilities were computed with a VDJ recombination model fitted to out-of-frame rearrangements, and the resulting probabilities were checked against IGoR. Hypergeometric tests were used in a later analysis to score TCR-TCR, TCR-HLA and TCR-CMV co-occurrence, with a repertoire-size bias correction applied to the TCR pairs. To estimate false discovery rates, a later analysis permuted the HLA or CMV assignments 20 times. In a later analysis, co-occurring TCRs were grouped using DBSCAN, with TCRdist sequence similarity added in when clustering inside HLA-allele-positive subsets. Repertoires with fewer than 30,000 or more than 120,000 public chains, plus five repertoires with anomalous nucleotide sharing, were excluded from co-occurrence clustering. This is the immuneACCESS table as TCRdb keeps it, with only in-frame sequences that have V and J called. A part of the clones is gone; compared with another copy, unresolved V genes explain less than half, and the rest is unexplained. V and J calls plus clone size are reproduced from that table; the DNA served to infer D and trimming. In all, the sample holds 150,000 or so clones, and around nine tenths of those were seen once. The top ten hold approximately 2% of the sample.

The cohort consisted of 600 to 750 healthy bone marrow donors. All cohort members were sampled while nominally healthy, although unrecorded immune exposures were likely present. The donor was CMV seronegative and belonged to the group of 350 or so seronegative cohort members. Every donor gave a peripheral blood sample, and the peripheral blood mononuclear cells from that sample were used for TCR beta sequencing. The Qiagen DNeasy Blood Extraction Kit was used to extract genomic DNA from the blood cell samples. General conclusions and limits of the study: Correlated functional status among segregating V segments might be attributable to linkage disequilibrium, but an unknown experimental factor could not be ruled out. Compared with equally common non-associated chains, HLA-associated TCR beta chains in a later analysis were more clonally expanded and had lower generation probabilities. According to the authors, the approach could potentially be generalized to other disease states and immunological phenotypes. Because the 87-base-pair reads could not distinguish some IMGT-functional V segments, including TRBV6-2 and TRBV6-3, those segments were excluded. At a false discovery rate of 0.05, a later analysis linked about 17,000 TCR beta sequences to specific HLA alleles. A total of some 180 TCR beta chains were listed by the study as associated with cytomegalovirus. Three of the identified cytomegalovirus-associated TCR beta chains were confirmed in vitro to be specific for cytomegalovirus antigens. Broadly in line with IMGT annotations, most TCR beta V segments showed up in productive rearrangements about 87% or about 30% of the time in an earlier analysis of several hundred of the donors. Most TCR sequences were seen in very few donors, while some public TCRs were found in many individuals. In a later analysis, TCR association rates were found to vary across HLA loci, with the most associated TCRs seen for DRB1 alleles and the fewest for HLA-C alleles. A later genetic analysis reported fewer N-insertions in productive TCRs among donors in an Asian-associated ancestry cluster than the roughly 700-donor mean. In a later analysis, several top co-occurrence clusters were reported to appear linked to parvovirus B19, influenza, CMV and Epstein-Barr virus. Strong co-occurrence of HLA alleles, especially DR and DQ, made assigning TCR associations to individual alleles difficult. The classifier was reported to diagnose cytomegalovirus status with high specificity and sensitivity in both the original cohort and the validation cohort. The sequencing pipeline was judged likely to have produced a cluster of highly shared sequence variants as a technical artifact. HLA typing was unavailable for some donors at each locus, so association tests used only the typed subset. Only TCR beta chains were sequenced in this cohort, and the absence of alpha or paired-chain data limited detectable features. Immune exposure information for the cohort was limited to CMV serostatus. A further reported finding was that TCR beta sequences accurately predicted the HLA-A and HLA-B alleles for most subjects in the first cohort. The presence/absence analyses assumed that sequencing depth was roughly uniform across donors, and that assumption may not be true. A later analysis found that most CMV-associated TCR beta chains appeared HLA-restricted, with HLA associations seemingly driven largely by CMV exposure. An association between a missense DCLRE1C variant and V-gene and J-gene trimming of TCR beta chains was found in a later genetic analysis and replicated in an independent cohort. Because counts were too low, seventeen rarely observed V segments, including chromosome 9 orphons, were excluded from the earlier analysis of roughly 580 of the donors.

Looking up the germline V gene (reference sequence) yields CDR1 SEHNR and CDR2 FQNEAQ. Inclusive of the bounding cysteine and phenylalanine, the CDR3 is 12 residues long. The retained sequence is limited to the CDR3, 36 bases, with the frame set at the first base. V and J lose 4 bases and 2 bases, and a span of 5 bases separates them. This clone occurred a few times. No antigen is known for it. No much larger clone exists at a distance of one base, and base qualities are not known. This TCR was sampled from a woman aged 18-29 years in good health and CMV-seronegative. Material: PBMCs. Here the chain combines TRBV7-9 and TRBJ2-5; the D gene lacks a confident call. The CDR3 region: CASSSGQETQYF. The DNA sequence is TGTGCCAGCAGCTCGGGTCAAGAGACCCAGTACTTC. The reference TRBV7-9 and TRBJ2-5 proteins fill in what lies around the CDR3, so the full variable domain reads DTGVSQNPRHKITKRGQNVTFRCDPISEHNRLYWYRQTLGQGPEFLTYFQNEAQLEKSRLLSDRFSAERPKGSFSTLEIQRTEQGDSAMYLCASSSGQETQYFGPGTRLLVL.